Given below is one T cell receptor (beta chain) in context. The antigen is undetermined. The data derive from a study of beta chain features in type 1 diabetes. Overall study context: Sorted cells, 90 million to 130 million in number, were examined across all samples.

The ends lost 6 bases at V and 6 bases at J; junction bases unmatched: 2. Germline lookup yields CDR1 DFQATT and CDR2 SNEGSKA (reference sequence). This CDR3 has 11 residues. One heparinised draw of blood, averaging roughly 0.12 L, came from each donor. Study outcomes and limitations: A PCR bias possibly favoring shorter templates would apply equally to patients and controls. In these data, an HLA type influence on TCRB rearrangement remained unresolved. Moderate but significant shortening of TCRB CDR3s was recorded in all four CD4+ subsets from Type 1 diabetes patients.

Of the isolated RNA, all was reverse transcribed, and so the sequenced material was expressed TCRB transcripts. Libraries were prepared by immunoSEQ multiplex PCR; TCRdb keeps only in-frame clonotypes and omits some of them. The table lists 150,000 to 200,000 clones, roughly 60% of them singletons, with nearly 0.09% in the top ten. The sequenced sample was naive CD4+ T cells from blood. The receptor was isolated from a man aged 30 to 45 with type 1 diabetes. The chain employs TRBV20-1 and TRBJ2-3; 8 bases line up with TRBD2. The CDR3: CSAQRGDTQYF. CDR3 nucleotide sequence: TGCAGTGCACAGCGGGGGGATACGCAGTATTTT.